These 7 T cell receptor beta chains originate from one sample sequenced in a study of T cells in Graves' hyperthyroidism and ophthalmopathy. TCR beta CDR3 regions were amplified from RNA. The study used the HTBI primer set for a first-round RT-PCR of the TCR CDR3. One entry per CDR3 protein, called by TCRdb with MiXCR from the multiplex PCR reads. The sample holds around 400,000 distinct CDR3 sequences, roughly 25% seen once. The sample was blood. These receptors came from a man in his fifties with Graves' hyperthyroidism.

The chain uses TRBV28 and TRBJ1-2; 10 positions agree with TRBD1. J lost 6 bases, V lost 7 bases, and 2 bases had no gene match. The germline CDR1 and CDR2 sequences are MDHEN and SYDVKM. The CDR3 spans 12 residues. For the CDR3, the DNA is TGTGCCAGCATCGGGACAGGGGATGGCTACACCTTC. This gives the protein CASIGTGDGYTF.

A few counts support this clonotype. The V gene is TRBV6-2 or TRBV6-3, the J gene TRBJ2-5; D call uncertain. The CDR3 has 11 residues. CDR1 MNHEY and CDR2 SVGEGT come from the germline V gene. Trimming shortened V by 0 bases and J by 7 bases, and 3 bases separated the two germline ends. CDR3 amino acids: CASSYSGTQYF. The CDR3 DNA sequence: TGTGCCAGCAGTTACTCAGGGACCCAGTACTTC.

The genes are TRBV5-8 and TRBJ1-4, with TRBD1 as a possible D gene (6 bases). The CDR3 length is 14 residues. Germline-derived CDR1 and CDR2 are SGHTS and YDEGEE. V lost 8 bases to trimming and J lost 6 bases, with 17 bases between them. CDR3 DNA sequence: TGTGCCAGTAGTACAGGGCCAAAGGATGAAAAACTGTTTTTT. Its protein product is CASSTGPKDEKLFF.

This clonotype was detected many times. The chain couples TRBV29-1 to TRBJ1-1, with TRBD1 identical over 8 bases. The V segment lost 6 bases and the J segment 4 bases; nucleotides outside the gene matches: 13. Per germline, CDR1 SQVTM and CDR2 ANQGSEA. CDR3 length: 15 residues. The CDR3 spells CSVRDRMLAGTEAFF. CDR3 coding DNA: TGCAGCGTCCGGGACAGGATGTTAGCCGGCACTGAAGCTTTCTTT.

This clonotype turned up a few times. In nucleotides, the CDR3 is TGTGCCAGCAGTAAATCCGGGACAGGGGGTCATAGGGCCAACGTCCTGACTTTC. Encoded protein: CASSKSGTGGHRANVLTF. This chain links TRBV6-1 with TRBJ2-6; TRBD1 agrees at 11 bases. Germline lookup yields CDR1 MNHNS and CDR2 SASEGT. The CDR3 has 18 residues. V dropped 5 bases and J dropped 5; count of bases not matched to a gene: 11.

The rearrangement joins TRBV3-1 to TRBJ1-3; no clear D gene. The V end was cut by 3 bases, the J end by 0 bases, with 9 bases between. This CDR3 has 15 amino acids. CDR1 is LGHDT, CDR2 YNNKEL, per germline (reference sequence). The CDR3 loop reads CASSQGVRSGNTIYF. In nucleotides, the CDR3 is TGTGCCAGCAGCCAGGGAGTCCGCTCTGGAAACACCATATATTTT.

This clonotype turned up a few times. This chain uses TRBV6-5 with TRBJ2-7, with TRBD2 identical over 7 bases. The CDR3 runs 15 residues. Germline CDR1 MNHEY, CDR2 SVGAGI. After removal of 0 bases from V and 5 bases from J, the junction contained 7 bases not matched to a gene. For the CDR3, the DNA is TGTGCCAGCAGTTACTCCGGCGGGAGTACCGACGAGCAGTACTTC. Residues: CASSYSGGSTDEQYF.